This note documents a single T cell receptor (beta chain) sequence. Antigen: not known. An end of the junction differs from the germline gene, which may be a read error. Samples had at least 6.5 million PBMCs isolated from them. The germline V gene encodes CDR1 DFQATT and CDR2 SNEGSKA (reference sequence). The CDR3 is made up of 12 amino acids. These data are taken from a study of blood T cells in healthy people across ages. General study results and limits: Compared with aged donors, long-lived donors showed fewer expanded clones, suggesting selection.

A second roughly 6 to 12 cycle PCR used barcoded and J-beta primers. Using its own MiXCR run on the 5' RACE reads, TCRdb lists one record per CDR3 protein. The data hold approximately 670,000 distinct CDR3 sequences, with around two fifths observed a single time. The sample comprised blood. This clonotype was obtained from a man older than 75 in good health. The V and J genes are TRBV20-1 and TRBJ1-2, with no clear D. The CDR3, as DNA: TGCAGTGCTAGAGTCAGATCCTATGGTTACACCTTC. Translating gives CSARVRSYGYTF.